What follows describes a single T cell receptor beta chain. This record comes from a study of blood T cell repertoires in COVID-19. The CDR3 totals 14 residues. Per the germline V gene, CDR1 is MDHEN and CDR2 is SYDVKM. Trimming pared 6 bases from V and 6 bases from J, leaving 17 bases between. Assay: immunoSEQ multiplex PCR; the TCRdb copy retains only in-frame clones and omits some. The repertoire consists of under 200,000 clones, with roughly 78% occurring once and the leading ten covering roughly 19%. The sample was PBMCs or T cells enriched from blood (not recorded which). The rearrangement uses TRBV28 and TRBJ1-1, with D perhaps matching TRBD1 (6 bases). The sequence derives from a woman in her 70s in a cohort exposed to, infected with or recovered from COVID-19 (not recorded which). The CDR3 protein is CASSPRAGAAEAFF. The CDR3 DNA sequence: TGTGCCAGCAGCCCCAGGGCAGGGGCGGCTGAAGCTTTCTTT.